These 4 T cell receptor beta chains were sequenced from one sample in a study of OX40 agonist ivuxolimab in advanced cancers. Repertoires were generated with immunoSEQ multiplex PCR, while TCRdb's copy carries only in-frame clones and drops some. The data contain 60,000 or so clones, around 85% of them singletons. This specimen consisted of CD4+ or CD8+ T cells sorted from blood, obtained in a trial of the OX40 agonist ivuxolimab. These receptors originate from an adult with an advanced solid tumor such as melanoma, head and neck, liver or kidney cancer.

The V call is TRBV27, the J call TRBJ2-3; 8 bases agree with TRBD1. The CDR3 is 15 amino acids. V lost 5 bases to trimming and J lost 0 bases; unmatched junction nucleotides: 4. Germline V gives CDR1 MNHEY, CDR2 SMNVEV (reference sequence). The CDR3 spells CASSTRTGSTDTQYF. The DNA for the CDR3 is TGTGCCAGCAGTACCCGGACAGGGAGCACAGATACGCAGTATTTT.

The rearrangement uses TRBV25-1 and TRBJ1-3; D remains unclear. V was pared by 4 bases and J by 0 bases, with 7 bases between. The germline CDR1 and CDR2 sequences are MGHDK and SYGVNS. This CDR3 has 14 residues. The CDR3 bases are TGTGCCAGCAGTGGCGCCGACTCTGGAAACACCATATATTTT. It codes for CASSGADSGNTIYF.

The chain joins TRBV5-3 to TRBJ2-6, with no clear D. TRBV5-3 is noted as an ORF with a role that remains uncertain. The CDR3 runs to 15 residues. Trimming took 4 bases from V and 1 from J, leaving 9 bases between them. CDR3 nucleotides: TGTGCCAGAAGCGGGTCCAGTTCTGGGGCCAACGTCCTGACTTTC. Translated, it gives CARSGSSSGANVLTF.

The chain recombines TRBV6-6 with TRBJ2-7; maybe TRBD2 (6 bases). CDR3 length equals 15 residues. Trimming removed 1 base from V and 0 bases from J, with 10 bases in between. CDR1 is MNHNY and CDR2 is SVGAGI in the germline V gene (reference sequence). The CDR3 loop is CASSYFSGSSYEQYF. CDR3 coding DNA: TGTGCCAGCAGTTACTTTAGCGGAAGCTCCTACGAGCAGTACTTC.